This note documents a single T cell receptor beta chain sequence. This record comes from a study of blood T cell repertoires in COVID-19. Some clones are missing from TCRdb's copy, which holds only in-frame ones; the method was immunoSEQ multiplex PCR. The sample has under 200,000 clones; roughly 80% are singletons. The CDR3 extends over 13 amino acids. The germline gives CDR1 SGHAT, CDR2 FQDESV (reference sequence). Trimming took off 3 bases at V and 6 bases at J, with 12 bases between the two ends. The source material was PBMCs or T cells enriched from blood (not recorded which). The chain employs TRBV11-1 and TRBJ2-7, with D tentatively TRBD1 (6 bases). The origin of this receptor is a man in his fifties who had recovered from COVID-19. The CDR3 region has the DNA TGTGCCAGCAGCTTCCCGGGACACAGCGAGCAGTACTTC. This translates into CASSFPGHSEQYF. Full variable domain (missing parts from reference TRBV11-1 and TRBJ2-7): EAEVAQSPRYKITEKSQAVAFWCDPISGHATLYWYRQILGQGPELLVQFQDESVVDDSQLPKDRFSAERLKGVDSTLKIQPAELGDSAMYLCASSFPGHSEQYFGPGTRLTVT.